These T cell receptor beta chains were read from a single sample in a study of T cell repertoires in cytomegalovirus infection. Their recognized antigens are unknown. MiXCR was run by TCRdb on the reads, yielding one entry per CDR3 protein. The sample has fewer than 85,000 distinct CDR3 sequences, 40% to 50% seen once. Specimen: CD8+ T cells from cultured PBMCs, collected from culture after CMV antigen stimulation. Receptors originate from a human donor in good health (CMV status not recorded). Some clones in this sample may be carry-over from other donors' samples. The CDR3 runs from the conserved cysteine through the conserved F or W. Each record gives: J gene, clone size, V gene, D gene, CDR3 protein, CDR3 DNA. D genes are given only for firm matches. Clone size is not always given. Where it is, it says once, few, many or a class for expanded clones.

J gene: TRBJ1-5
clone size: -
V gene: TRBV5-6
D gene: -
CDR3 protein: CASSQLRGDSNQPQHF
CDR3 DNA: TGTGCCAGCAGCCAACTACGGGGTGATAGCAATCAGCCCCAGCATTTT

J gene: TRBJ2-2
clone size: -
V gene: TRBV12-3/TRBV12-4
D gene: -
CDR3 protein: CASSLEGENTGELFF
CDR3 DNA: TGTGCCAGCAGCCTCGAAGGGGAGAACACCGGGGAGCTGTTTTTT

J gene: TRBJ1-5
clone size: few
V gene: TRBV4-1
D gene: TRBD1
CDR3 protein: CASSRDRLWPQHF
CDR3 DNA: TGTGCCAGCAGCCGGGACAGGTTATGGCCCCAGCATTTT

J gene: TRBJ2-1
clone size: -
V gene: TRBV12-5
D gene: -
CDR3 protein: CASGLQFDSAKFF
CDR3 DNA: TGTGCTAGTGGTTTGCAGTTTGACAGCGCGAAGTTCTTC

J gene: TRBJ2-7
clone size: -
V gene: TRBV12-3/TRBV12-4
D gene: -
CDR3 protein: CASLGAYEQYF
CDR3 DNA: TGTGCCAGCCTGGGGGCCTACGAGCAGTACTTC

J gene: TRBJ1-2
clone size: -
V gene: TRBV6-1
D gene: -
CDR3 protein: CASSGDNNYGYTF
CDR3 DNA: TGTGCCAGCAGCGGGGACAATAACTATGGCTACACCTTC

J gene: TRBJ2-5
clone size: few
V gene: TRBV30
D gene: -
CDR3 protein: CAWSEDLRFQETQYF
CDR3 DNA: TGTGCCTGGAGTGAGGACCTTCGGTTCCAAGAGACCCAGTACTTC

J gene: TRBJ2-7
clone size: -
V gene: TRBV7-9
D gene: -
CDR3 protein: CASSLRRDTSYEQYF
CDR3 DNA: TGTGCCAGCAGCCTTCGCCGGGACACCTCCTACGAGCAGTACTTC

J gene: TRBJ1-2
clone size: -
V gene: TRBV6-2/TRBV6-3
D gene: -
CDR3 protein: CATEASRDGYTF
CDR3 DNA: TGTGCCACTGAGGCCTCCAGGGATGGCTACACCTTC

J gene: TRBJ2-5
clone size: -
V gene: TRBV27
D gene: TRBD1
CDR3 protein: CASSLNPRGQETQYF
CDR3 DNA: TGTGCCAGCAGTTTAAATCCCAGGGGGCAAGAGACCCAGTACTTC

J gene: TRBJ2-7
clone size: few
V gene: TRBV28
D gene: -
CDR3 protein: CASSFATLEGEQYF
CDR3 DNA: TGTGCCAGCAGTTTCGCCACCCTGGAGGGCGAGCAGTACTTC

J gene: TRBJ2-7
clone size: few
V gene: TRBV7-9
D gene: -
CDR3 protein: CASSLKLRDEQYF
CDR3 DNA: TGTGCCAGCAGCTTAAAGCTCAGAGACGAGCAGTACTTC

J gene: TRBJ1-4
clone size: -
V gene: TRBV7-6
D gene: -
CDR3 protein: CASSPGRSEKLFF
CDR3 DNA: TGTGCCAGCAGCCCGGGACGTAGTGAAAAACTGTTTTTT

J gene: TRBJ1-4
clone size: few
V gene: TRBV7-6
D gene: -
CDR3 protein: CAGTRVVREKLFF
CDR3 DNA: TGTGCCGGAACCAGGGTAGTTCGTGAAAAACTGTTTTTT

J gene: TRBJ1-4
clone size: -
V gene: TRBV5-4
D gene: -
CDR3 protein: CASGTENEKLFF
CDR3 DNA: TGTGCCAGCGGAACCGAGAATGAAAAACTGTTTTTT

J gene: TRBJ2-7
clone size: -
V gene: TRBV7-6
D gene: -
CDR3 protein: CASSASAYEQYF
CDR3 DNA: TGTGCCAGCAGCGCCTCGGCCTACGAGCAGTACTTC

J gene: TRBJ1-6
clone size: few
V gene: TRBV28
D gene: -
CDR3 protein: CASTNKTETGNSPLHF
CDR3 DNA: TGTGCCAGCACCAACAAGACGGAGACTGGGAATTCACCCCTCCACTTT

J gene: TRBJ2-7
clone size: once
V gene: TRBV27
D gene: -
CDR3 protein: CASREGYEQYF
CDR3 DNA: TGTGCCAGCAGAGAGGGCTACGAGCAGTACTTC

J gene: TRBJ2-3
clone size: -
V gene: TRBV20-1
D gene: -
CDR3 protein: CSARQGTSTDTQYF
CDR3 DNA: TGCAGTGCTAGACAGGGAACTAGCACAGATACGCAGTATTTT

J gene: TRBJ2-1
clone size: -
V gene: TRBV7-9
D gene: -
CDR3 protein: CASSSPERYNEQFF
CDR3 DNA: TGTGCCAGCAGCTCCCCGGAGCGCTACAATGAGCAGTTCTTC

J gene: TRBJ2-7
clone size: once
V gene: TRBV20-1
D gene: -
CDR3 protein: CSARADTLFYEQYF
CDR3 DNA: TGCAGTGCTAGAGCGGACACCCTATTCTACGAGCAGTACTTC

J gene: TRBJ1-1
clone size: -
V gene: TRBV7-3
D gene: -
CDR3 protein: CASSPSLGTEAFF
CDR3 DNA: TGTGCCAGCAGCCCAAGTCTCGGCACTGAAGCTTTCTTT

J gene: TRBJ1-2
clone size: few
V gene: TRBV6-1
D gene: TRBD1
CDR3 protein: CASSEGHRGYGYTF
CDR3 DNA: TGTGCCAGCAGTGAAGGTCACAGGGGCTATGGCTACACCTTC

J gene: TRBJ2-3
clone size: -
V gene: TRBV7-3
D gene: -
CDR3 protein: CASSFLSGASTDTQYF
CDR3 DNA: TGTGCCAGCAGCTTTCTTTCTGGGGCTAGCACAGATACGCAGTATTTT

J gene: TRBJ1-1
clone size: -
V gene: TRBV7-2
D gene: -
CDR3 protein: CASRPPRRLMNTEAFF
CDR3 DNA: TGTGCCAGCAGACCCCCACGTCGACTCATGAACACTGAAGCTTTCTTT

J gene: TRBJ1-2
clone size: -
V gene: TRBV11-2
D gene: TRBD1
CDR3 protein: CASSSRGRLDGYTF
CDR3 DNA: TGTGCCAGCAGCTCCAGGGGGCGGTTGGATGGCTACACCTTC

J gene: TRBJ2-2
clone size: few
V gene: TRBV19
D gene: -
CDR3 protein: CASGGIRTDNTGELFF
CDR3 DNA: TGTGCCAGTGGGGGGATAAGGACGGATAACACCGGGGAGCTGTTTTTT

J gene: TRBJ1-1
clone size: -
V gene: TRBV12-3/TRBV12-4
D gene: -
CDR3 protein: CASRAGSTEAFF
CDR3 DNA: TGTGCCAGCAGGGCAGGGAGCACTGAAGCTTTCTTT

J gene: TRBJ1-1
clone size: few
V gene: TRBV7-6
D gene: -
CDR3 protein: CASSLGTVGTEAFF
CDR3 DNA: TGTGCCAGCAGCTTAGGGACAGTGGGCACTGAAGCTTTCTTT

J gene: TRBJ1-2
clone size: -
V gene: TRBV10-3
D gene: -
CDR3 protein: CAISLQEGGYTF
CDR3 DNA: TGTGCCATCAGCCTACAGGAGGGTGGCTACACCTTC

J gene: TRBJ2-1
clone size: -
V gene: TRBV7-9
D gene: -
CDR3 protein: CASSSSLGDEQFF
CDR3 DNA: TGTGCCAGCAGCTCTTCACTAGGAGATGAGCAGTTCTTC

J gene: TRBJ2-1
clone size: -
V gene: TRBV12-5
D gene: TRBD2
CDR3 protein: CASGPTSGGPYNEQFF
CDR3 DNA: TGTGCTAGTGGTCCTACTAGCGGGGGGCCGTACAATGAGCAGTTCTTC

J gene: TRBJ1-1
clone size: few
V gene: TRBV7-2
D gene: -
CDR3 protein: CASTSTTNTEAFF
CDR3 DNA: TGTGCCAGCACCTCCACAACGAACACTGAAGCTTTCTTT

J gene: TRBJ1-2
clone size: -
V gene: TRBV12-3/TRBV12-4
D gene: TRBD1
CDR3 protein: CASSLGTEVISYGYTF
CDR3 DNA: TGTGCCAGCAGTTTGGGGACAGAAGTGATTTCCTATGGCTACACCTTC

J gene: TRBJ2-1
clone size: -
V gene: TRBV6-5
D gene: -
CDR3 protein: CASSYGAYEQFF
CDR3 DNA: TGTGCCAGCAGTTATGGAGCATATGAGCAGTTCTTC

J gene: TRBJ2-1
clone size: -
V gene: TRBV5-1
D gene: -
CDR3 protein: CASRIGGHNEQFF
CDR3 DNA: TGCGCCAGCAGAATAGGGGGACACAATGAGCAGTTCTTC

J gene: TRBJ1-3
clone size: few
V gene: TRBV12-3/TRBV12-4
D gene: -
CDR3 protein: CASSLPGRNTIYF
CDR3 DNA: TGTGCCAGCAGTTTGCCAGGGCGGAACACCATATATTTT

J gene: TRBJ2-3
clone size: -
V gene: TRBV7-8
D gene: -
CDR3 protein: CASSLNPWGAAGTDTQYF
CDR3 DNA: TGTGCCAGCAGCTTAAACCCCTGGGGGGCGGCGGGCACAGATACGCAGTATTTT

J gene: TRBJ2-3
clone size: -
V gene: TRBV7-9
D gene: -
CDR3 protein: CASSSQLSGSTDTQYF
CDR3 DNA: TGTGCCAGCAGCTCCCAACTAAGCGGGAGCACAGATACGCAGTATTTT

J gene: TRBJ2-7
clone size: few
V gene: TRBV7-9
D gene: TRBD2
CDR3 protein: CASSLTSAHEQYF
CDR3 DNA: TGTGCCAGCAGCTTAACTAGCGCCCACGAGCAGTACTTC

J gene: TRBJ1-1
clone size: -
V gene: TRBV6-1
D gene: -
CDR3 protein: CASSEDGGGRVEAFF
CDR3 DNA: TGTGCCAGCAGTGAGGACGGAGGGGGGCGCGTTGAAGCTTTCTTT